Following are 12 T cell receptor beta chains from one sample sequenced in a study of post-analysis software for immune sequencing data. Regarding the study as a whole: Included in a set of about five TRBV segments more frequent in patients than controls were TRBV5-6, TRBV5-1 and TRBV20-1.

Unique molecular identifiers were built into the TCR beta cDNA libraries. TCRdb redid the calling of the PCR reads with MiXCR, one entry per CDR3 protein. The table lists around 200,000 distinct CDR3 sequences, approximately 29% of them singletons. Antigens for these TCRs are unknown. Sequences were obtained from blood. All receptors come from a girl aged 2-17 years with multiple sclerosis.

V is TRBV12-3 or TRBV12-4 and J is TRBJ1-5; D is possibly TRBD1 (5 bases). V was trimmed by 3 bases and J by 9 bases, leaving 15 bases between them. This CDR3 contains 14 residues. Written as DNA, the CDR3 is TGTGCCAGCAGTTTGAGGGGCAACGATCGGCCCCAGCATTTT. Translated, it gives CASSLRGNDRPQHF.

On this clonotype itself: This could be a read error, since a much larger clone is one nucleotide away. The rearrangement links TRBV20-1 to TRBJ2-7; either TRBD1 or TRBD2 may fit D (6 bases each). The CDR3 totals 12 residues. Looked up from germline, CDR1 is DFQATT and CDR2 is SNEGSKA (reference sequence). Trimming shortened V by 3 bases and J by 12 bases, and 18 bases separated the two germline ends. The CDR3 region has the DNA TGCAGTGCTAGGGAGGGGGGAGAGACCCTGTACTTC. It is translated as CSAREGGETLYF.

This clonotype was recorded at least ten times. The CDR3 DNA follows: TGTGCCAGCAGGCCGGGACACCTCTCCTACGAGCAGTACTTC. Amino acid sequence: CASRPGHLSYEQYF. The V gene is TRBV12-3 or TRBV12-4, the J gene TRBJ2-7, with a weak D call TRBD1 (6 bases). V lost 6 bases and J 0 bases, leaving 12 bases between the germline ends. CDR3 length equals 14 residues.

The J gene is TRBJ2-7, the V gene TRBV19, with unresolved D. The V end lost 3 bases, the J end lost 3 bases, and 12 bases lay between the germline ends. The CDR3 extends over 14 amino acids. Per germline, CDR1 LNHDA and CDR2 SQIVND (reference sequence). CDR3 in DNA: TGTGCCAGTAGTATCGAAGGGAACTACTACGAGCAGTACTTC. The encoded protein is CASSIEGNYYEQYF.

This clonotype was seen at least ten times. The rearrangement uses TRBV12-3 or TRBV12-4 and TRBJ2-1, with D hard to call. V lost 0 bases and J 10 bases, leaving 10 bases between the germline ends. This CDR3 contains 13 residues. The CDR3 sequence is CASSLAQAVEQFF. The CDR3 region has the DNA TGTGCCAGCAGTTTAGCGCAGGCTGTAGAGCAGTTCTTC.

The genes are TRBV12-3 or TRBV12-4 and TRBJ1-6, with D possibly TRBD1 on 5 matching bases. This CDR3 has 13 amino acids. V gave up 6 bases and J gave up 11 bases, with 14 bases separating them. The CDR3 DNA sequence: TGTGCCAGCAGACTTAGGCCGGGGGCACCCCTCCACTTT. Protein: CASRLRPGAPLHF.

V gene TRBV5-5 combines with J gene TRBJ1-5, with D uncertain. With 2 bases removed from V and 10 bases from J, the gap between germline ends came to 10 bases. The CDR3 is 12 residues long. CDR1 and CDR2 from the germline V gene are SGHKS and YYEKEE (reference sequence). The CDR3 is CASSFEGGPQHF. DNA of the CDR3: TGTGCCAGCAGCTTTGAGGGAGGACCCCAGCATTTT.

Notes on this clonotype: This may be a read error: a much more frequent sequence differs by one nucleotide. Since no conserved phenylalanine or tryptophan closes the CDR3, a read error is the likely cause. This chain's CDR3 is CATTQRTSYNEQFY. CDR3 nucleotide sequence: TGTGCCACCACCCAGAGAACCTCCTACAATGAGCAGTTCTAC. The genes are TRBV15 and TRBJ2-1; D gene uncertain. Germline V gene sequence: CDR1 LNHNV, CDR2 YYDKDF (reference sequence). There are 14 residues in the CDR3. Trimming left V 7 bases short and J 0 bases short, with 10 bases between.

As to this clonotype: This may be a read error, as it is one base from a much larger clone. The chain uses TRBV28 and TRBJ2-4, with D unresolved. The CDR3 runs 13 residues. Trimming stripped 5 bases from V and 6 bases from J, with 11 bases between. CDR1 and CDR2 (germline): MDHEN, SYDVKM. CDR3 coding DNA: TGTGCCAGCAGTCTCGGCAAAGCAAACATTCAGTACTTC. Its translation: CASSLGKANIQYF.

V usage is TRBV7-2 and J usage is TRBJ2-5; a weak D match, TRBD1 (5 bases). CDR3 size: 14 residues. Germline V lookup: CDR1 SGHTA, CDR2 FQGNSA. V was cut by 5 bases and J by 2 bases, with 12 bases left in between. The CDR3 sequence: CASSPNQGQETQYF. The CDR3 region has the DNA TGTGCCAGCAGCCCAAACCAGGGACAAGAGACCCAGTACTTC.

This sequence joins TRBV7-9 and TRBJ2-7; D possibly corresponds to TRBD2 (5 bases). Germline CDR1 and CDR2: SEHNR and FQNEAQ (reference sequence). This CDR3 has 14 amino acids. Trimming removed 8 bases from V and 3 bases from J, with 17 bases in between. CDR3 DNA: TGTGCCAGCGACGTAGACATTGGAGGCTACGAGCAGTACTTC. Translated, it gives CASDVDIGGYEQYF.

This clonotype was counted a few times. A much larger clone lies one base from this, so it may be a read error. The chain combines TRBV5-1 with TRBJ2-7; unclear D gene. Per the germline V gene, CDR1 is SGHRS and CDR2 is YFSETQ. Trimming removed 1 base at V and 7 bases at J, with 9 bases between. The CDR3 loop spans 12 amino acids. The CDR3 DNA follows: TGCGCCAGCAGCTTGACCTACAATGAGCAGTACTTC. Its translation: CASSLTYNEQYF.